This T cell receptor (beta chain) was found in a study of T cell responses to AZD1222 COVID-19 vaccine. Concerning this clone itself: Its antigen remains unidentified.

Sequencing used immunoSEQ multiplex PCR; TCRdb keeps in-frame clones, though not all of them. The sample holds approximately 110,000 clones, about 91% seen once. Study-level findings and limits: Only 5 or 6 individuals given AZD1222 were seropositive at baseline. CD4 TCRs associated with vaccination spanned spike, dominating at 160-218 and 743-854. None of the repertoires were sampled until the peak T cell response had passed.

Trimming shortened V by 2 bases and J by 2 bases, and 7 bases separated the two germline ends. The CDR3 covers 14 residues. Per the germline V gene, CDR1 is SGHAT and CDR2 is FQNNGV. This TCR was sampled from an adult who received the AZD1222 COVID-19 vaccine. The gene calls are TRBV11-2 and TRBJ1-3; the D is unclear. This material consisted of peripheral blood, taken 28 days after the second AZD1222 dose. The CDR3 DNA reads TGTGCCAGCAGCTTATTGGAACCTGGAAACACCATATATTTT. It codes for CASSLLEPGNTIYF.